The sequence of this TCR beta chain was determined in a study of tumor and adjacent non-tumor tissue in lung cancer. RNA was extracted from bulk tissue without any cell sorting. More than 3 cm separated this lung sample from the edge of the tumor. Germline loops: CDR1 KGHDR, CDR2 SFDVKD. There are 16 residues in the CDR3. V lost 3 bases to trimming and J lost 1 base; unmatched junction nucleotides: 8. A modified ARM-PCR protocol with three rounds of nested PCR amplified TCRbeta. Via MiXCR, TCRdb re-called the multiplex PCR reads, giving one row per CDR3 protein. The table includes about 110,000 distinct CDR3 sequences, 60% to 65% detected once. Only a few counts were recorded for this clonotype. As yet, its antigen is unknown. Study-level points and caveats: Tumor tissue had significantly higher TCR diversity than normal lung.

Sequencing used distant non-tumor lung tissue. The chain couples TRBV24-1 to TRBJ2-7, with 7 bases that match TRBD1. This TCR derives from a man in his 60s with non-small cell lung cancer. DNA for the CDR3: TGTGCCACCAGTGATAGCAGGACAGGACGTTCCTACGAGCAGTACTTC. As protein: CATSDSRTGRSYEQYF.